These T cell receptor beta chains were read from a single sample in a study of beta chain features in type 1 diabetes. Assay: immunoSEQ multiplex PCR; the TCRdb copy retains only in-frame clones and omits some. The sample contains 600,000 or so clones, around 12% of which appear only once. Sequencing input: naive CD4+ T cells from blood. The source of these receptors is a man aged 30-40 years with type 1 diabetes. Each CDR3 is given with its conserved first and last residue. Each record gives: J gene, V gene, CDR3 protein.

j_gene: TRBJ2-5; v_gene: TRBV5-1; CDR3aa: CASSLAYSAGSQETQYF
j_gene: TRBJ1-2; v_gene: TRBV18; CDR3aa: CASSETGDNYGYTF
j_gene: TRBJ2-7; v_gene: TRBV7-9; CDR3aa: CASSQMSPYEQYF
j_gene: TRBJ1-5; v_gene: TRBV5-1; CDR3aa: CASSLDPVEQPQHF
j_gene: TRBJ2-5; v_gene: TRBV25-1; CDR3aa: CASSDPGQGFSYQETQYF
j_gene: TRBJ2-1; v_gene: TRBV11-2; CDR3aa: CASTPGGSVNRQFF
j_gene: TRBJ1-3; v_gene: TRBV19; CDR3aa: CASSIQDTIYF
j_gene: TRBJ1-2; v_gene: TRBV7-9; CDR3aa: CASSLMADQGGYTF
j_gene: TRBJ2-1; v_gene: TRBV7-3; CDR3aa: CASSLMPTGNPYNEQFF
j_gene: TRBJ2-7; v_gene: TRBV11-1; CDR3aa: CASSFSGTQQAYEQYF
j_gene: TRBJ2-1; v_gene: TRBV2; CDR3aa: CASRSSGEQFF
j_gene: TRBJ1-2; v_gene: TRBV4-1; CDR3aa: CASSQVFQHGYTF
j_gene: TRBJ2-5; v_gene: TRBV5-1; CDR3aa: CASSEGQGKETQYF
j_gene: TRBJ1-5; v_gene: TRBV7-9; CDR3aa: CASSRGDQPQHF
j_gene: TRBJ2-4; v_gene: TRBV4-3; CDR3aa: CASSQSGGPKNIQYF
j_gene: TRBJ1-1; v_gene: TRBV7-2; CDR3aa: CAGTIGQGTEAFF
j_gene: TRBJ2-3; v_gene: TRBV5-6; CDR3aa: CASSFGQTHTQYF
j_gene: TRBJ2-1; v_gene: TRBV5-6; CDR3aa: CASSGGRAEQFF
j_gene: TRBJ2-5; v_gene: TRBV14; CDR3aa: CASSQGWETQYF
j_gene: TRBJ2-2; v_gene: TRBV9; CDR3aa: CASSVYTSSDTGELFF
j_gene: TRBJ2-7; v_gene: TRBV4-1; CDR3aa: CASSSGTYLYEQYF
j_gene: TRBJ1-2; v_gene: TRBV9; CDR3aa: CASSREGLGGYTF
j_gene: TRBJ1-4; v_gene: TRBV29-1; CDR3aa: CSVGRGQALFF
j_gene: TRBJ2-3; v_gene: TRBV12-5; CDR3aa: CASGSTRGGSTDTQYF
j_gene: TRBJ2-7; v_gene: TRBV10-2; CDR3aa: CASSESRTRLGEQYF
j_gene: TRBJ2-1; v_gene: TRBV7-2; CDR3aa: CASSLAQGIYNEQFF
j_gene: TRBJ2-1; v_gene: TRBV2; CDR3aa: CASSIRDNEQFF
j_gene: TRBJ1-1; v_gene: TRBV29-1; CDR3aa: CSVEPPVGSAGRMDAFF
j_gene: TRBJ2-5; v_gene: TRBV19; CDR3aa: CASSIEEGAMKTQYF
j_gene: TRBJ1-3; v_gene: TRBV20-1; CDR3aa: CSAFSGNTIYF
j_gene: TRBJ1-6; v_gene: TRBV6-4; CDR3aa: CASRPRGSPLHF
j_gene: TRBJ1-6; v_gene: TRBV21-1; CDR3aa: CASSKRQRRSPLHF
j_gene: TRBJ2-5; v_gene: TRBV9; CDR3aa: CASSVGIEHSIRETQYF
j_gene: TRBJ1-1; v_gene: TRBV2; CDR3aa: CASTENVPNTEAFF
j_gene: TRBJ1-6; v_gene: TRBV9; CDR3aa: CASSAMRTEVPSSPLHF
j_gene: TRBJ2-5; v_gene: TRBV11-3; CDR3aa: CASSLLSGTQETQYF
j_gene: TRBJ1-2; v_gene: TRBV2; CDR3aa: CASSDAGQGARGYTF
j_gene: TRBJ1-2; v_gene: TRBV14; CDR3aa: CASSQGRDALGYTF
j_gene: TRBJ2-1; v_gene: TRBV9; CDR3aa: CASSVSSGGSTSYNEQFF
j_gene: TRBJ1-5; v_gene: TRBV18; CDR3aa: CASSPLDRDLGQPQHF
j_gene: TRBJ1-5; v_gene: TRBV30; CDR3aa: CAWSVEGSQPQHF
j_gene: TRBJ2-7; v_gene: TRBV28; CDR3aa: CASNPGGPYEQYF
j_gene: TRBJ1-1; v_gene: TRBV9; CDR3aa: CASSVGGPSEAFF
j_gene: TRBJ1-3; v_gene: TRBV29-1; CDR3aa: CSAAPRGTGNTIYF
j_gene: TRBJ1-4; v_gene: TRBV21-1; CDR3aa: CASSKGGTGGEKLFF